What follows are 9 T cell receptor beta chains derived from one specimen sequenced in a study of blood T cell repertoires in COVID-19. Clones were read by immunoSEQ multiplex PCR, and TCRdb kept only the in-frame ones, dropping some. The sample contains 95,000 to 150,000 clones, about 70% of which appear only once. The sequenced material came from peripheral blood. The source of these receptors is a man aged 60 to 75 with acute or convalescent COVID-19.

This chain connects TRBV14 to TRBJ1-2; 8 bases agree with TRBD1. Germline V lookup: CDR1 SGHDN, CDR2 FVKESK. The CDR3 is 18 residues long. Germline trimming cut 5 bases from V and 0 bases from J; bases unmatched to any gene: 14. The CDR3 spells CASSKSRQGNHTNYGYTF. CDR3 coding DNA: TGTGCCAGCAGCAAAAGTCGACAGGGGAATCATACTAACTATGGCTACACCTTC.

V gene TRBV3-1 (or the pseudogene TRBV3-2) combines with J gene TRBJ2-2, with no clear D. V lost 7 bases to trimming and J lost 0 bases, with 12 bases between them. The CDR3 is made up of 15 amino acids. Germline V gives CDR1 LGHDT, CDR2 YNNKEL (reference sequence). Here the CDR3 DNA reads TGTGCCAGCAAACGGTCCGTAGCGAACACCGGGGAGCTGTTTTTT. Its translation: CASKRSVANTGELFF.

The chain recombines TRBV2 with TRBJ2-7; TRBD1 aligns across 10 bases. V lost 6 bases, J lost 2 bases, and 4 bases stayed unmatched. Germline V gene data show CDR1 as SNHLY and CDR2 as FYNNEI. The CDR3 is made up of 14 amino acids. CDR3 sequence (DNA): TGTGCCAGCAGCCGACAGGGGGCCCCCTACGAGCAGTACTTC. Translating gives CASSRQGAPYEQYF.

The genes are TRBV2 and TRBJ2-2; the match to TRBD2 covers 9 bases. Per germline, CDR1 SNHLY and CDR2 FYNNEI. This CDR3 has 12 residues. Germline trimming cut 6 bases from V and 10 bases from J; bases unmatched to any gene: 3. The CDR3 DNA reads TGTGCCAGCAGGAGGACTAGCGAGGAGCTGTTTTTT. As protein: CASRRTSEELFF.

The chain links TRBV18 to TRBJ2-3, with D possibly being TRBD1 (5 bases). This CDR3 contains 15 residues. Trimming removed 3 bases at V and 4 bases at J, with 14 bases between. Germline V gives CDR1 KGHSH, CDR2 LQKENI. CDR3 sequence: CASSPAAGSADTQYF. The CDR3 DNA is TGTGCCAGCTCACCCGCGGCAGGGTCGGCAGATACGCAGTATTTT.

This clone was counted a few times. The gene calls are TRBV29-1 and TRBJ2-3, with 9 bases fitting TRBD2. Per the germline V gene, CDR1 is SQVTM and CDR2 is ANQGSEA. The CDR3 totals 13 residues. V trimming: 6 bases; J trimming: 8 bases; junction bases outside the gene matches: 9. CDR3 residues: CSVRLAEFGTQYF. The CDR3 coding sequence is TGCAGCGTGAGACTAGCGGAGTTCGGTACGCAGTATTTT.

This chain links TRBV25-1 with TRBJ1-3; perhaps TRBD1 as D (5 bases). Germline V gene data show CDR1 as MGHDK and CDR2 as SYGVNS. The CDR3 totals 17 residues. Between the trimmed V and J ends, which lost 0 bases and 4 bases, there was a span of 16 bases. This chain's CDR3 is CASSEYGRGTKGNTIYF. CDR3 coding DNA: TGTGCCAGCAGTGAATATGGGAGGGGAACCAAAGGAAACACCATATATTTT.

The chain uses TRBV27 and TRBJ2-7; D is possibly TRBD1 (6 bases). CDR1 and CDR2 from the germline V gene are MNHEY and SMNVEV (reference sequence). V lost 3 bases to trimming and J lost 4 bases, with 13 bases between them. CDR3 length: 14 amino acids. The CDR3 DNA sequence: TGTGCCAGCAGTTTTACAGGGCCCACGTACGAGCAGTACTTC. Translation gives CASSFTGPTYEQYF.

This chain connects TRBV3-1 (or the pseudogene TRBV3-2) to TRBJ1-2; D ambiguous. Germline CDR1 is LGHDT and CDR2 is YNNKEL (reference sequence). V shed 4 bases and J shed 3 bases, with 9 bases lying between them. This CDR3 contains 13 residues. The CDR3 DNA reads as TGTGCCAGCAGCCTAAAGGACTACTATGGCTACACCTTC. This translates into CASSLKDYYGYTF.